This note documents a single T cell receptor (beta chain) sequence. Its antigen is unidentified. The data were taken from a study of post-analysis software for immune sequencing data. On the study more broadly: Recorded subtypes: relapsing-remitting, secondary progressive, progressive-relapsing; some patients unannotated.

TCR beta cDNA libraries included unique molecular identifiers. Starting from about 0.98 to 11 million T cells, the study yielded 460,000 or so cDNA molecules. From the PCR reads, TCRdb called clonotypes with MiXCR, one entry per CDR3 protein. The table lists about 620,000 distinct CDR3 sequences, roughly 45% of them singletons. The V end lost 6 bases, the J end lost 4 bases, and 16 bases lay between the germline ends. Germline CDR1 reads PRHDT; CDR2 reads FYEKMQ (reference sequence). There are 15 residues in the CDR3. The study, taken as a whole, reports: Samples prepared in the same batch strongly co-clustered by F measure. Patients carried 4 or 5 TRBV segments more frequently than controls did, and TRBV5-6, TRBV5-1 and TRBV20-1 were among them. The study found significantly lower normalized Chao1 diversity in multiple sclerosis patients than in controls.

The chain joins TRBV13 to TRBJ2-1, with a tentative D call TRBD2 (6 bases). The sequenced material came from blood. This receptor was taken from a girl under 18 with multiple sclerosis. This CDR3 is CASSQAGRRYNEQFF. CDR3 in DNA: TGTGCCAGCAGTCAGGCGGGACGAAGGTACAATGAGCAGTTCTTC.